This T cell receptor (beta chain) was retrieved from a study of tumor and adjacent non-tumor tissue in lung cancer. The V gene's germline CDR1 is MNHNS and CDR2 SASEGT. Trimming cost V 6 bases and J 0 bases, with 11 bases left between them. The CDR3 length is 14 residues. The library came from three nested PCR rounds adapted from ARM-PCR protocols. Each CDR3 protein is one row after TCRdb ran MiXCR on the multiplex PCR reads. The repertoire consists of roughly 140,000 distinct CDR3 sequences, with around 65% occurring once and the leading ten covering over 15%. This sample's RNA came from whole unsorted tissue. This clonotype was counted ten times or more.

Sequencing input: lung tumor tissue. The rearrangement uses TRBV6-1 and TRBJ1-1; tentative D call: TRBD1 (5 bases). This receptor was taken from a man aged 55-75 years with small cell lung cancer. The CDR3 region is CASRSGTLNTEAFF. For the CDR3, the DNA is TGTGCCAGCAGGTCGGGGACCTTGAACACTGAAGCTTTCTTT.